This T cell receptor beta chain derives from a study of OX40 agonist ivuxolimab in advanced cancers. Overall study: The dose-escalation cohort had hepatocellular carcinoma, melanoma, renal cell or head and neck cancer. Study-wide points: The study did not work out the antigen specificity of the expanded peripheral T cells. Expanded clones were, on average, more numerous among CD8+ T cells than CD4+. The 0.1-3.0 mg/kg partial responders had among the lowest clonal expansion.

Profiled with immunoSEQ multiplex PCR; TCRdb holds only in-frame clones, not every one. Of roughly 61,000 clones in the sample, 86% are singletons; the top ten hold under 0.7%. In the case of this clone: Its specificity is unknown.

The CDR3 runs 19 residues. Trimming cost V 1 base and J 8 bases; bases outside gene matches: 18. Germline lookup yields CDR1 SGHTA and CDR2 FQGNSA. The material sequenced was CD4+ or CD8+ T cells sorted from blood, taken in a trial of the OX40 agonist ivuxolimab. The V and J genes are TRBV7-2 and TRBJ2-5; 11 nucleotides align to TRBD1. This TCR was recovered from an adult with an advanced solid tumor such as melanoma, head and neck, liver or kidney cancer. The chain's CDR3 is CASSLVVGGQGASQGTQYF. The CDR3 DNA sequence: TGTGCCAGCAGCTTAGTAGTGGGAGGACAGGGGGCTTCGCAAGGTACCCAGTACTTC.